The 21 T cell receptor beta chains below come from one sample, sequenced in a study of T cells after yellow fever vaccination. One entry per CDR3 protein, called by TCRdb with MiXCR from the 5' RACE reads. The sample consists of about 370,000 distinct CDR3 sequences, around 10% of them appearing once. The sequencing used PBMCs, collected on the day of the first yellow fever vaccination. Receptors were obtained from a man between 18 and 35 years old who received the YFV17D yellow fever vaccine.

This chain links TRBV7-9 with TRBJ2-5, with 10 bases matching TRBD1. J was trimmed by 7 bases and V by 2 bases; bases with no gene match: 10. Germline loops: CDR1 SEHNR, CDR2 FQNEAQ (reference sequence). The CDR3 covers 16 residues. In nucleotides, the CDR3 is TGTGCCAGCAGCTTATGGTTCGGACAGGGGGACCGGACCCAGTACTTC. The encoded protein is CASSLWFGQGDRTQYF.

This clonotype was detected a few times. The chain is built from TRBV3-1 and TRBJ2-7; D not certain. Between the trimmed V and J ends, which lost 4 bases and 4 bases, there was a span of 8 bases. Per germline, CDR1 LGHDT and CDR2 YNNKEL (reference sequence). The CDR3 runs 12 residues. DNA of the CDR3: TGTGCCAGCAGCCTCCTTGATTACGAGCAGTACTTC. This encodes CASSLLDYEQYF.

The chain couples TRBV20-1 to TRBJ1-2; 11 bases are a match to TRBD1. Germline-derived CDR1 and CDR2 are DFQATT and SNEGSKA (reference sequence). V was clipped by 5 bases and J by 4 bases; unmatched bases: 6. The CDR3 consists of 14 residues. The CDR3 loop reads CSAWTGGVGYGYTF. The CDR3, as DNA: TGCAGTGCTTGGACAGGGGGCGTAGGCTATGGCTACACCTTC.

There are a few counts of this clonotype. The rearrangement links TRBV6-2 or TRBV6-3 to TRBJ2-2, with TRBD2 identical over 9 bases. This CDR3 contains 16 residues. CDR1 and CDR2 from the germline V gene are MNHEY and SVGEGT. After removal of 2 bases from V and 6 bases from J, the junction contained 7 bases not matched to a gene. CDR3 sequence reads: CASSYRSAGGPGELFF. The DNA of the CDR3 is TGTGCCAGCAGTTACCGATCGGCGGGGGGGCCCGGGGAGCTGTTTTTT.

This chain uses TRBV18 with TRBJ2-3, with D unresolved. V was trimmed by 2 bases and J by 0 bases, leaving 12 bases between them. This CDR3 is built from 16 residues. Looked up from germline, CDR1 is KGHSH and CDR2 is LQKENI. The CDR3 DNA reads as TGTGCCAGCTCACCAAGCCGGCTAGGTAGCACAGATACGCAGTATTTT. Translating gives CASSPSRLGSTDTQYF. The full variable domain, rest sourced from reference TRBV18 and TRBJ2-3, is NAGVMQNPRHLVRRRGQEARLRCSPMKGHSHVYWYRQLPEEGLKFMVYLQKENIIDESGMPKERFSAEFPKEGPSILRIQQVVRGDSAAYFCASSPSRLGSTDTQYFGPGTRLTVL.

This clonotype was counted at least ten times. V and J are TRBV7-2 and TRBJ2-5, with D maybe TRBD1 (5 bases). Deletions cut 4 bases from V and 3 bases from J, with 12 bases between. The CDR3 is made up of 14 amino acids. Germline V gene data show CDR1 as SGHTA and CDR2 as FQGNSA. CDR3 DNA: TGTGCCAGCAGCTCCCTCCAGGGCGAAGAGACCCAGTACTTC. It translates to CASSSLQGEETQYF.

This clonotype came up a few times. The CDR3 spells CASSLRQSSGANVLTF. In nucleotides, the CDR3 is TGCGCCAGCAGCCTAAGGCAGAGCTCTGGGGCCAACGTCCTGACTTTC. The chain uses TRBV4-3 and TRBJ2-6; D gene uncertain. There are 16 residues in the CDR3. Germline V gene data show CDR1 as LGHNA and CDR2 as YSLEER. Trimming took 4 bases from V and 0 from J, leaving 10 bases between them.

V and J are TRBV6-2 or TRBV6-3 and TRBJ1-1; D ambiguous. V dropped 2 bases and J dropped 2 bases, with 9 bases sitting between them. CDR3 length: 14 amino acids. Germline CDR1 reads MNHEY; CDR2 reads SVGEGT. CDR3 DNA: TGTGCCAGCAGTTACCATCGGGGAAACACTGAAGCTTTCTTT. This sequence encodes CASSYHRGNTEAFF.

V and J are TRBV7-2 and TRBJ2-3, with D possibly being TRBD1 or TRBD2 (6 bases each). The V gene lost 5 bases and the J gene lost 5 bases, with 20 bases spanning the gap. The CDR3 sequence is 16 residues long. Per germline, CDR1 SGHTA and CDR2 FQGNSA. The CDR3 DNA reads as TGTGCCAGCAGCACAGGGACTTCTGGGGTCGTAGATACGCAGTATTTT. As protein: CASSTGTSGVVDTQYF.

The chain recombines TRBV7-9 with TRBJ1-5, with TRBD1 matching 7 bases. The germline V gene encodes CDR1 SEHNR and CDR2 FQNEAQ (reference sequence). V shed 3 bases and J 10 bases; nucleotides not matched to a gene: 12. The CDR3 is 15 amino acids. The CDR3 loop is CASSLYDREGHPQHF. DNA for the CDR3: TGTGCCAGCAGCTTGTATGACAGGGAAGGTCACCCCCAGCATTTT.

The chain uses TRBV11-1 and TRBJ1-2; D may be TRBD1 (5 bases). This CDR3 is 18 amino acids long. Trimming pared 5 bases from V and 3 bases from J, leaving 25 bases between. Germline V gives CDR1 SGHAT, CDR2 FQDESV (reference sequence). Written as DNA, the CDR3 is TGTGCCAGCAGCCCGGCCCTGGGGCGACAGTCTCCGGACTATGGCTACACCTTC. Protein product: CASSPALGRQSPDYGYTF.

CDR3 sequence: CASSLLGTAYSYEQYF. CDR3 sequence (DNA): TGTGCCAGCAGCTTGCTCGGGACTGCGTATTCCTACGAGCAGTACTTC. The rearrangement joins TRBV7-9 to TRBJ2-7, with D possibly matching TRBD2 (6 bases). Germline V lookup: CDR1 SEHNR, CDR2 FQNEAQ (reference sequence). The CDR3 length is 16 residues. Trimming pared 3 bases from V and 1 base from J, leaving 16 bases between.

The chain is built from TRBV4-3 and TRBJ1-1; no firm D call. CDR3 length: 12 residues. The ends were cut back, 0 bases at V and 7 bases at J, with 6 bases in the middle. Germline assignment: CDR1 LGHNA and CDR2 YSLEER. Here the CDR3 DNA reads TGCGCCAGCAGCCAAGATCGAATTGAAGCTTTCTTT. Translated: CASSQDRIEAFF.

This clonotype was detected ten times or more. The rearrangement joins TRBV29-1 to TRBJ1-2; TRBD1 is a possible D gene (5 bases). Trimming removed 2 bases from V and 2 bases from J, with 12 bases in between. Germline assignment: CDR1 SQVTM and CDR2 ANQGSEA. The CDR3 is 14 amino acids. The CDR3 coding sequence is TGCAGCGTTGAACGCGGGGCGGAAAACTATGGCTACACCTTC. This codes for CSVERGAENYGYTF.

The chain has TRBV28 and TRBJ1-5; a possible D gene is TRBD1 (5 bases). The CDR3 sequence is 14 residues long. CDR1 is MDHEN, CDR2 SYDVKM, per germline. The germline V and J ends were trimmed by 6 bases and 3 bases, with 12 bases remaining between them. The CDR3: CASSEGRHNQPQHF. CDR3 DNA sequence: TGTGCCAGCAGCGAGGGACGCCACAATCAGCCCCAGCATTTT.

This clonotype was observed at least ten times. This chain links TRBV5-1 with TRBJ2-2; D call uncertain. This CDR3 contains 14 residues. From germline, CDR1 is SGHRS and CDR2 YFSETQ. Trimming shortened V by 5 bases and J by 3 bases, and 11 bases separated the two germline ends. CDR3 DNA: TGCGCCAGCAGGCGACTTTCCGACACCGGGGAGCTGTTTTTT. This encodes CASRRLSDTGELFF.

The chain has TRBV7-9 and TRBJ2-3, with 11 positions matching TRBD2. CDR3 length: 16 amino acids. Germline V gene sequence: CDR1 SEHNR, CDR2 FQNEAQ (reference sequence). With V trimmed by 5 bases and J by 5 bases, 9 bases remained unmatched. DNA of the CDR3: TGTGCCAGCAGCCCCACCGTAGGGACTAGCGGAGATACGCAGTATTTT. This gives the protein CASSPTVGTSGDTQYF.

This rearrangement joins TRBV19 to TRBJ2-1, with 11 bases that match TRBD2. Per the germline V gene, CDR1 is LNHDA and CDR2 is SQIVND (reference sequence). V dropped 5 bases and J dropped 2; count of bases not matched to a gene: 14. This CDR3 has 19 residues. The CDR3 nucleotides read TGTGCCAGTAGTCTACTGCTAGCGGGGGGTTCTCCAACCTACAATGAGCAGTTCTTC. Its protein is CASSLLLAGGSPTYNEQFF.

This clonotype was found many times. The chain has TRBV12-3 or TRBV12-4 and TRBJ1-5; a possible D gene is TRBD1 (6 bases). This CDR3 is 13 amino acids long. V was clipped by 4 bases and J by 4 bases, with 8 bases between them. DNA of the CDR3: TGTGCCAGCAGTTCGGACAGAAATCAGCCCCAGCATTTT. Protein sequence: CASSSDRNQPQHF.

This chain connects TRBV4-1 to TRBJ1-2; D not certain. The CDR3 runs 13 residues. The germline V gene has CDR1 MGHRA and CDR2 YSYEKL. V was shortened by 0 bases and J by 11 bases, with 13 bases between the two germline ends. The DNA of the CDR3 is TGCGCCAGCAGCCAAGATTGGGGATCTCGGTACACCTTC. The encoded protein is CASSQDWGSRYTF.

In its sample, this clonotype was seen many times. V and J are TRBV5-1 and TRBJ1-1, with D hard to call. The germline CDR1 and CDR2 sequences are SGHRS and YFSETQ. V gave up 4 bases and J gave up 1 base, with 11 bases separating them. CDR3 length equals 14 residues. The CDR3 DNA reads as TGCGCCAGCAGCCCCTACCAACAGAACACTGAAGCTTTCTTT. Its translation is CASSPYQQNTEAFF.